This is a list of T cell receptor beta chains from one sample in a study of T cells after yellow fever vaccination. TCRdb re-called the 5' RACE reads through MiXCR, storing one row per CDR3 protein. The profile covers hundreds of thousands of distinct CDR3 sequences, with more than 3% appearing a single time and less than 25% taken by the ten largest. The sequencing here drew on PBMCs, taken on the day of the yellow fever booster vaccination. The receptors come from a man in his late teens or twenties who received the YFV17D yellow fever vaccine. The CDR3 runs from the conserved cysteine through the conserved F or W. The D gene is left open where the match is weak. Clone size is given for some rows only: seen once, a few or many times, or a class if the clone is expanded.

J gene,V gene,D gene,clone size,CDR3 DNA,CDR3 protein
TRBJ1-1,TRBV18,NA,many,TGTGCCAGCTCAACAGGGTACACTGAAGCTTTCTTT,CASSTGYTEAFF
TRBJ2-5,TRBV12-3/TRBV12-4,NA,few,TGTGCCAGCAGCCCGGGACGGGGCAAAGGGACCCAGTACTTC,CASSPGRGKGTQYF
TRBJ1-5,TRBV7-2,NA,few,TGTGCCAGCAGCTTAGGGACCCCGCCCCAGCATTTT,CASSLGTPPQHF
TRBJ2-3,TRBV13,TRBD2,many,TGTGCCAGCAGCTTAAGCGGGGAGGGGCCAGATACGCAGTATTTT,CASSLSGEGPDTQYF
TRBJ2-1,TRBV5-1,TRBD2,many,TGCGCCAGCAGCATCGGGGGGGCGGTAGAGCAGTTCTTC,CASSIGGAVEQFF
TRBJ2-1,TRBV5-5,NA,many,TGTGCCAGCAGCTTGGGTCCTGCCACCTACAATGAGCAGTTCTTC,CASSLGPATYNEQFF
TRBJ1-4,TRBV5-4,NA,many,TGTGCCAGCAGCTTGACTACAGGGATCGCTAATGAAAAACTGTTTTTT,CASSLTTGIANEKLFF
TRBJ2-1,TRBV7-8,TRBD1,many,TGTGCCAGCAGAAAACCGGGACAGTACAATGAGCAGTTCTTC,CASRKPGQYNEQFF
TRBJ2-7,TRBV20-1,TRBD1,many,TGCAGTGCTAGAGATCGGACAGGGACCTACGAGCAGTACTTC,CSARDRTGTYEQYF
TRBJ2-3,TRBV7-2,NA,many,TGTGCCAGCAGCTCGTACCAACGCACAGATACGCAGTATTTT,CASSSYQRTDTQYF
TRBJ1-2,TRBV6-5,NA,many,TGTGCCAGCAGATCCCACCCGTGGGGCTCTAACTATGGCTACACCTTC,CASRSHPWGSNYGYTF
TRBJ2-2,TRBV7-2,TRBD1,NA,TGTGCCAGCAGCTTAGGATTACAGGGGTTAACACCAGCGAACACCGGGGAGCTGTTTTTT,CASSLGLQGLTPANTGELFF
TRBJ1-1,TRBV7-2,NA,NA,TGTGCCAGCGCAGGGTGGAACACTGAAGCTTTCTTT,CASAGWNTEAFF
TRBJ2-1,TRBV9,NA,NA,TGTGCCAGCAGCCCCCACCTCTACAATGAGCAGTTCTTC,CASSPHLYNEQFF
TRBJ2-1,TRBV5-1,TRBD2,many,TGCGCCAGCAGCGTCCGGACTAGCGGGGGCAATGAGCAGTTCTTC,CASSVRTSGGNEQFF
TRBJ2-2,TRBV5-1,NA,few,TGCGCCAGCGGCGATTTGGACACCGGGGAGCTGTTTTTT,CASGDLDTGELFF
TRBJ1-2,TRBV5-1,NA,NA,TGCGCCAGCAGCTTGACCCAGGGAACTACCTATGGCTACACCTTC,CASSLTQGTTYGYTF
TRBJ1-6,TRBV27,TRBD1,NA,TGTGCCAGCAGTTCCTTGACAGGGGGAGCCTATAATTCACCCCTCCACTTT,CASSSLTGGAYNSPLHF
TRBJ1-4,TRBV5-5,NA,many,TGTGCCAGCAGCTTGGTTGTGGGTTTGGAAAAACTGTTTTTT,CASSLVVGLEKLFF
TRBJ2-3,TRBV28,TRBD2,NA,TGTGCCAGCAGTTTTCTCGAAGAAACACTAGCGGGGGGGCTCCATACGCAGTATTTT,CASSFLEETLAGGLHTQYF
TRBJ2-2,TRBV6-5,NA,NA,TGTGCCAGCAGTTACGGACAGATGAACACCGGGGAGCTGTTTTTT,CASSYGQMNTGELFF
TRBJ2-7,TRBV4-1,TRBD1,many,TGCGCCAGCAGCCTCCCTGGGACAGGGGGAGGCGAGCAGTACTTC,CASSLPGTGGGEQYF
TRBJ1-2,TRBV19,NA,few,TGTGCCAGCAAAACCGGGGTTTGGGACTATGGCTACACCTTC,CASKTGVWDYGYTF
TRBJ2-3,TRBV9,TRBD2,many,TGTGCCAGCAGCTCCCGACTAGCGGGGGCCACAGATACGCAGTATTTT,CASSSRLAGATDTQYF
TRBJ1-1,TRBV10-3,TRBD1,few,TGTGCCATCAGTCGGAATCCGGGACAGGGAAACACTGAAGCTTTCTTT,CAISRNPGQGNTEAFF
TRBJ2-3,TRBV5-1,NA,many,TGCGCCAGCAGCTTGTGGCTCACAGATACGCAGTATTTT,CASSLWLTDTQYF
TRBJ1-5,TRBV7-2,NA,few,TGTGCCAGCAGCCGGCAAAGGGTTCAGCCCCAGCATTTT,CASSRQRVQPQHF
TRBJ2-2,TRBV6-1,NA,many,TGTGCCAGCAGTGAACCGGCTTCGACCACCGGGGAGCTGTTTTTT,CASSEPASTTGELFF